This passage covers 7 T cell receptor beta chains from one sample sequenced in a study of T cell therapy after organ transplantation. Assay: immunoSEQ multiplex PCR; the TCRdb copy retains only in-frame clones and omits some. The sample includes about 48,000 clones, over 90% of them seen just once. These receptors' antigens are unknown. Specimen: CD8+ T cells from blood, collected before autologous CMV-specific T cell therapy. Receptor source: a human patient who had received a solid organ transplant and had CMV disease.

Remarks on this clone: Other nucleotide sequences from this sample produce the same CDR3. The chain recombines TRBV19 with TRBJ2-1; no clear D gene. Per germline, CDR1 LNHDA and CDR2 SQIVND (reference sequence). The CDR3 is 12 residues long. V lost 11 bases and J lost 4, with 12 bases in between. The CDR3 DNA follows: TGTGCCTCCCGGGCCCGTTACAATGAGCAGTTCTTC. It translates to CASRARYNEQFF. Full variable domain (rest looked up from reference TRBV19 and TRBJ2-1): DGGITQSPKYLFRKEGQNVTLSCEQNLNHDAMYWYRQDPGQGLRLIYYSQIVNDFQKGDIAEGYSVSREKKESFPLTVTSAQKNPTAFYLCASRARYNEQFFGPGTRLTVL.

The V call is TRBV12-5, the J call TRBJ2-7; 8 positions match TRBD2. Trimming cost V 0 bases and J 0 bases; bases outside gene matches: 25. The CDR3 length is 23 residues. From germline, CDR1 is LGHNT and CDR2 FRNRAP. CDR3 bases: TGTGCTAGTGGTTTGGTACGGTCGGGAGCGGGAGATCTGAGAAGCCCCCTCTCCTACGAGCAGTACTTC. Amino acids: CASGLVRSGAGDLRSPLSYEQYF.

V usage is TRBV5-1 and J usage is TRBJ2-5; TRBD1 might be the D (5 bases). CDR1 and CDR2 (germline): SGHRS, YFSETQ. The CDR3 consists of 16 residues. The V end was cut by 4 bases, the J end by 5 bases, with 21 bases between. Here the CDR3 DNA reads TGCGCCAGCAGCCTGGGTGTAGGGGCTGTAGGGGAGACCCAGTACTTC. It codes for CASSLGVGAVGETQYF.

The gene calls are TRBV27 and TRBJ1-1; 7 positions match TRBD1. The CDR3 is made up of 13 amino acids. With 3 bases clipped from V and 3 bases from J, the junction kept 1 base outside the gene matches. Germline values: CDR1 MNHEY, CDR2 SMNVEV (reference sequence). The CDR3 sequence: CASSFGTDTEAFF. The CDR3 DNA sequence: TGTGCCAGCAGTTTTGGGACAGACACTGAAGCTTTCTTT.

This clone was recorded once. V is TRBV10-2 and J is TRBJ2-1; TRBD2 aligns across 11 bases. The CDR3 is 18 amino acids. Germline CDR1 is WSHSY and CDR2 is SAAADI. Trimming took 4 bases from V and 3 from J; bases not matched to a gene: 11. CDR3 sequence: CASSAPTSGRRGYNEQFF. DNA of the CDR3: TGCGCCAGCAGTGCTCCTACTAGCGGGAGACGGGGCTACAATGAGCAGTTCTTC.

The chain has TRBV6-5 and TRBJ1-1; D is undetermined. Trimming stripped 0 bases from V and 1 base from J, with 6 bases between. This CDR3 has 14 amino acids. Germline V CDR1 and CDR2: MNHEY, SVGAGI. Written as DNA, the CDR3 is TGTGCCAGCAGTTACTCGCTTGGGAACACTGAAGCTTTCTTT. Protein sequence: CASSYSLGNTEAFF.

The rearrangement uses TRBV2 and TRBJ2-1; D might be TRBD2 (7 bases). The CDR3 is made up of 13 amino acids. The V end lost 11 bases, the J end lost 8 bases, and 19 bases lay between the germline ends. The germline V gene encodes CDR1 SNHLY and CDR2 FYNNEI. CDR3 in DNA: TGTGCCGGGGGGGCCCCCGGGAGCGATGAGCAGTTCTTC. Protein: CAGGAPGSDEQFF.